This TCR beta chain was observed in a study of identical twins. Germline CDR1 reads SGHTA; CDR2 reads FQGNSA. The CDR3 loop spans 12 amino acids. V dropped 4 bases and J dropped 7; count of bases not matched to a gene: 2. Through template switching, a universal primer site was introduced, and the cDNA contained unique molecular identifiers. TCRdb ran MiXCR on the 5' RACE reads and lists one entry per CDR3 protein. The sample shows about 480,000 distinct CDR3 sequences, approximately 15% of them seen only once. These same records also appear under a second study, on yellow fever vaccine responses in identical twins. That source notes: Reportedly, twins' vaccine T cell responses looked partly convergent and partly personalized.

This TCR was recovered from a young woman in good health. The chain links TRBV7-2 to TRBJ2-3; 7 bases are shared with TRBD2. Sequences were obtained from CD4+ T cells sorted from blood. The CDR3 DNA sequence: TGTGCCAGCAGCTCGGGGGGACATACGCAGTATTTT. Its protein is CASSSGGHTQYF.